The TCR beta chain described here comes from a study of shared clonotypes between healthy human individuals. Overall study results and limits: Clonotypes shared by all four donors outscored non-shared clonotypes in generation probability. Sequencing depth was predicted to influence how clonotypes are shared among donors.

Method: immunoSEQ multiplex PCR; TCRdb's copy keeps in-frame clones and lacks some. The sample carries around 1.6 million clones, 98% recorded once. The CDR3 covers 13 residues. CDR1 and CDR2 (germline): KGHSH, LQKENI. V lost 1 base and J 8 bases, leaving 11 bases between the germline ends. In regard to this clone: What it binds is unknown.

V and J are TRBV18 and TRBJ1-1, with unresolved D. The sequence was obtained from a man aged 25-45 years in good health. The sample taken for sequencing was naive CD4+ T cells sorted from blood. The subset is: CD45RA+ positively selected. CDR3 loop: CASSPQGSKEAFF. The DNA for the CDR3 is TGTGCCAGCTCACCACAGGGTAGTAAGGAAGCTTTCTTT.